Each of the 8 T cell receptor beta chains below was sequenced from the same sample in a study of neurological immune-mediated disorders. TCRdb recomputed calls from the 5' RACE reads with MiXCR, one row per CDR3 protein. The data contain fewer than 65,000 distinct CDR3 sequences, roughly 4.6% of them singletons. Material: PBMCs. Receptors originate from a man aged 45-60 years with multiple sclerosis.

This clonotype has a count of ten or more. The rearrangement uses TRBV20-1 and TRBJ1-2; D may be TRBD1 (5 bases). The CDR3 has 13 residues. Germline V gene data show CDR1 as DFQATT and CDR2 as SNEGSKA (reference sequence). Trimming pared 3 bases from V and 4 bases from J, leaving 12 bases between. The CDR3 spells CSASPVGLYGYTF. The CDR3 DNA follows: TGCAGTGCTAGCCCCGTGGGGCTCTATGGCTACACCTTC.

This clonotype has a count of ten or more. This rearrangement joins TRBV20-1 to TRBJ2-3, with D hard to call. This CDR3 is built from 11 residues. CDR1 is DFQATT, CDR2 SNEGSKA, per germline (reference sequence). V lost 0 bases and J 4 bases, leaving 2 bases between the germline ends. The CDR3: CSAREADTQYF. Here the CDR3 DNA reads TGCAGTGCTAGAGAGGCAGATACGCAGTATTTT.

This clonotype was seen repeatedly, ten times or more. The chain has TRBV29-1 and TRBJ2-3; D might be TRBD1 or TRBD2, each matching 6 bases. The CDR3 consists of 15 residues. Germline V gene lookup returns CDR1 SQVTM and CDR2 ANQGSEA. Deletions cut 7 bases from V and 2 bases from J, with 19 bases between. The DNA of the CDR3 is TGCAGCGCCTCCCGGGGGCAGGATCCCACAGATACGCAGTATTTT. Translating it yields CSASRGQDPTDTQYF.

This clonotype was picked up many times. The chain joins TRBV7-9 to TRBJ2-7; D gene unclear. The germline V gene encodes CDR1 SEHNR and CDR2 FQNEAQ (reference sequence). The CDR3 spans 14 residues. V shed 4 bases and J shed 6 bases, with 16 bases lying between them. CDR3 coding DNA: TGTGCCAGCAGCTCAGGAGAGGTGCGCTTCGAGCAGTACTTC. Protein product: CASSSGEVRFEQYF.

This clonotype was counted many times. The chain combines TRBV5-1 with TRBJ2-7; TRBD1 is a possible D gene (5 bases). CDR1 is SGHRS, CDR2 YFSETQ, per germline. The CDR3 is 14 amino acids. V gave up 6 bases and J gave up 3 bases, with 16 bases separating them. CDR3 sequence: CASTPGQGVYEQYF. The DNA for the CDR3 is TGCGCCAGCACCCCCGGCCAGGGTGTCTACGAGCAGTACTTC.

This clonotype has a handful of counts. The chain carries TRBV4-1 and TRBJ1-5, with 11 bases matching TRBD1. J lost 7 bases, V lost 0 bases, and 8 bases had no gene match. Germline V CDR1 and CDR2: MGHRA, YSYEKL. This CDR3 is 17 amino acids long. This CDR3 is CASSQDPGTGGRQPQHF. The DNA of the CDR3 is TGCGCCAGCAGCCAAGATCCCGGGACAGGGGGTCGACAGCCCCAGCATTTT.

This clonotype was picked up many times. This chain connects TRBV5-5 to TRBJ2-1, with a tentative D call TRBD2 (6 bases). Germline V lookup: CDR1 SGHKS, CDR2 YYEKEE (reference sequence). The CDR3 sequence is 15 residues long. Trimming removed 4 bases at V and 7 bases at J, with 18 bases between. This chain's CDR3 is CASSASGTRENEQFF. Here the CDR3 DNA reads TGTGCCAGCAGCGCATCCGGGACTCGAGAGAATGAGCAGTTCTTC.

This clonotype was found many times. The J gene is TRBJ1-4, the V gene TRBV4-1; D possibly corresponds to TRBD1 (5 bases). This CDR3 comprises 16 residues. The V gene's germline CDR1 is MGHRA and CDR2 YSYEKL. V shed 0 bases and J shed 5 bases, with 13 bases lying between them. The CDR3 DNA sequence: TGCGCCAGCAGCCAAGATGTCGGGGCAGGGAATGAAAAACTGTTTTTT. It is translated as CASSQDVGAGNEKLFF.